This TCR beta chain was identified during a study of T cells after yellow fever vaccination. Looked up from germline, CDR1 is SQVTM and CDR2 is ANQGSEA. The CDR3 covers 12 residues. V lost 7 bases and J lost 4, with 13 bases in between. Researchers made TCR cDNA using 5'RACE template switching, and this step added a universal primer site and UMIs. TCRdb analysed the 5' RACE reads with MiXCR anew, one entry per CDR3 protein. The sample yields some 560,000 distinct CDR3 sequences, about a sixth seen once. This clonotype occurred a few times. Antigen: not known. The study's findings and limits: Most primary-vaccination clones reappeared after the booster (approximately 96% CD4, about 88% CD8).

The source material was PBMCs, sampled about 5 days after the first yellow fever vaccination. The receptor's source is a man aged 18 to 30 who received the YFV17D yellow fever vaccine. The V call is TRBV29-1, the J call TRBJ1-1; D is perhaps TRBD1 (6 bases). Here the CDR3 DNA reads TGCAGCGGTGCAGGGGTTCGCACTGAAGCTTTCTTT. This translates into CSGAGVRTEAFF. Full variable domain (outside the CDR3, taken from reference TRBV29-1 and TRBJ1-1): SAVISQKPSRDICQRGTSLTIQCQVDSQVTMMFWYRQQPGQSLTLIATANQGSEATYESGFVIDKFPISRPNLTFSTLTVSNMSPEDSSIYLCSGAGVRTEAFFGQGTRLTVV.